The T cell receptor beta chain under discussion was sequenced for a study of OX40 agonist ivuxolimab in advanced cancers. Across the whole study: Administration of intravenous ivuxolimab to patients occurred every 2 weeks at 0.01 to 10 mg/kg. Patients treated during dose escalation were battling hepatocellular carcinoma, melanoma, renal cell or head and neck cancer. Eligibility admitted prior anti-PD-1, anti-PD-L1 or anti-CTLA-4 therapy; roughly 37% had some.

The CDR3 covers 12 residues. Trimming took off 7 bases at V and 5 bases at J, with 8 bases between the two ends. CDR1 and CDR2 from the germline V gene are SNHLY and FYNNEI. The assay was immunoSEQ multiplex PCR, and TCRdb's table has in-frame clones only and misses some. The sample consists of tens of thousands of clones, under 85% of them appearing once. This chain links TRBV2 with TRBJ2-2; D ambiguous. This clonotype originated in an adult with an advanced solid tumor such as melanoma, head and neck, liver or kidney cancer. The sequencing here drew on CD4+ or CD8+ T cells sorted from blood, taken in a trial of the OX40 agonist ivuxolimab. The CDR3 DNA follows: TGTGCCAGCACGATAGGGACCGGGGAGCTGTTTTTT. Its translation: CASTIGTGELFF.